This T cell receptor beta chain was profiled in a study of blood T cells in healthy people across ages. The V end was cut by 6 bases, the J end by 7 bases, with 9 bases between. Germline assignment: CDR1 DFQATT and CDR2 SNEGSKA (reference sequence). The CDR3 sequence is 11 residues long. Next came a second PCR, run for roughly 7 to 12 cycles, which used a sample-barcoded 5' primer along with a J-beta primer mix. TCRdb re-called the 5' RACE reads through MiXCR, storing one row per CDR3 protein. Among roughly 2 million distinct CDR3 sequences listed, roughly 49% were seen once. V is TRBV20-1 and J is TRBJ1-4; TRBD1 is a possible D gene (5 bases). Input material: blood. The sequence derives from a woman aged 40 to 50 in good health. CDR3 sequence reads: CSAAGFEKLFF. CDR3 DNA: TGCAGTGCAGCAGGGTTTGAAAAACTGTTTTTT.